These T cell receptor beta chains were read from a single sample in a study of regulatory T cells. The repertoire was sequenced with immunoSEQ multiplex PCR; TCRdb's copy has only in-frame clones and lacks some. The table includes 15,000 to 20,000 clones, more than 85% detected once. The sequenced sample was CD8+ T cells sorted from blood. The source is a person aged 18 to 29 with CD3G deficiency. The CDR3 runs from the conserved cysteine through the conserved F or W. D genes are given only for firm matches. A row's size may be missing; if present it is once, few, many or a size class.

D: NA
size: NA
J: TRBJ2-7
V: TRBV18
CDR3: CASSPPTGYHEQYF
DNA: TGTGCCAGCTCACCACCGACGGGGTACCACGAGCAGTACTTC

D: NA
size: NA
J: TRBJ1-5
V: TRBV19
CDR3: CASSHGPARQPQHF
DNA: TGTGCCAGTAGTCACGGACCGGCCCGTCAGCCCCAGCATTTT

D: NA
size: NA
J: TRBJ1-4
V: TRBV5-4
CDR3: CASSLAAGEKLFF
DNA: TGTGCCAGCAGCTTGGCGGCCGGTGAAAAACTGTTTTTT

D: NA
size: NA
J: TRBJ2-7
V: TRBV9
CDR3: CASSASGTDGEQYF
DNA: TGTGCCAGCAGCGCCTCCGGGACCGACGGGGAGCAGTACTTC

D: TRBD1
size: NA
J: TRBJ1-6
V: TRBV13
CDR3: CASSLGTGYSPLHF
DNA: TGTGCCAGCAGCCTCGGGACAGGGTATTCACCCCTCCACTTT

D: NA
size: NA
J: TRBJ1-2
V: TRBV7-9
CDR3: CASSSTTNYGYTF
DNA: TGTGCCAGCAGCTCGACAACTAACTATGGCTACACCTTC

D: TRBD2
size: NA
J: TRBJ2-1
V: TRBV30
CDR3: CAWTTPRGGKYINEQFF
DNA: TGTGCCTGGACCACGCCTCGGGGGGGCAAGTATATCAATGAGCAGTTCTTC

D: NA
size: NA
J: TRBJ1-2
V: TRBV7-9
CDR3: CASSLARSLGYTF
DNA: TGTGCCAGCAGCTTAGCGCGGAGTCTTGGCTACACCTTC

D: NA
size: NA
J: TRBJ2-5
V: TRBV5-4
CDR3: CASTPGLAETQYF
DNA: TGTGCCAGCACCCCGGGACTCGCAGAGACCCAGTACTTC

D: NA
size: NA
J: TRBJ1-1
V: TRBV5-4
CDR3: CASSYRRENTEAFF
DNA: TGTGCCAGCAGCTATCGGAGGGAGAACACTGAAGCTTTCTTT

D: TRBD1
size: NA
J: TRBJ2-5
V: TRBV9
CDR3: CASSVGDSQETQYF
DNA: TGTGCCAGCAGCGTAGGGGACAGCCAAGAGACCCAGTACTTC

D: TRBD2
size: NA
J: TRBJ2-7
V: TRBV29-1
CDR3: CSVEDRLADEQYF
DNA: TGCAGCGTTGAAGATCGACTAGCGGACGAGCAGTACTTC

D: TRBD1
size: NA
J: TRBJ2-4
V: TRBV28
CDR3: CASSSLGQGPYF
DNA: TGTGCCAGCAGTTCCTTGGGACAGGGTCCGTACTTC

D: NA
size: NA
J: TRBJ1-6
V: TRBV5-1
CDR3: CASRREGNSPLHF
DNA: TGCGCCAGCAGGCGGGAAGGGAATTCACCCCTCCACTTT

D: NA
size: once
J: TRBJ1-5
V: TRBV5-1
CDR3: CASSLDGPPGQPQHF
DNA: TGCGCCAGCAGCTTGGATGGTCCCCCAGGGCAGCCCCAGCATTTT

D: NA
size: once
J: TRBJ2-7
V: TRBV6-1
CDR3: CASSGGGIPYEQYF
DNA: TGTGCCAGCAGTGGTGGGGGGATACCCTACGAGCAGTACTTC

D: NA
size: NA
J: TRBJ2-1
V: TRBV7-2
CDR3: CASSLPPPNIEQFF
DNA: TGTGCCAGCAGCTTACCCCCCCCTAATATCGAGCAGTTCTTC

D: NA
size: once
J: TRBJ2-5
V: TRBV13
CDR3: CASSRGPEETQYF
DNA: TGTGCCAGCAGCCGGGGCCCCGAAGAGACCCAGTACTTC

D: NA
size: NA
J: TRBJ1-5
V: TRBV7-9
CDR3: CASSLGDQPQHF
DNA: TGTGCCAGCAGCTTAGGGGATCAGCCCCAGCATTTT

D: TRBD1
size: NA
J: TRBJ2-1
V: TRBV5-4
CDR3: CASSWGTGEYNEQFF
DNA: TGTGCCAGCAGCTGGGGGACAGGAGAGTACAATGAGCAGTTCTTC

D: NA
size: NA
J: TRBJ1-2
V: TRBV27
CDR3: CASSLRGSEGPNYGYTF
DNA: TGTGCCAGCAGTTTGAGGGGCTCGGAGGGCCCTAACTATGGCTACACCTTC

D: TRBD2
size: NA
J: TRBJ2-7
V: TRBV11-2
CDR3: CASSLVSSGSLSYEQYF
DNA: TGTGCCAGCAGCTTAGTATCTAGCGGGAGTCTCTCCTACGAGCAGTACTTC

D: TRBD1
size: NA
J: TRBJ2-7
V: TRBV7-9
CDR3: CASSLGTGGEQYF
DNA: TGTGCCAGCAGCTTGGGGACAGGGGGCGAGCAGTACTTC

D: TRBD2
size: NA
J: TRBJ2-2
V: TRBV2
CDR3: CASSPGLAEAGELFF
DNA: TGTGCCAGCAGTCCCGGACTAGCGGAAGCCGGGGAGCTGTTTTTT

D: NA
size: NA
J: TRBJ2-1
V: TRBV4-1
CDR3: CASSQDIVRGGEQFF
DNA: TGCGCCAGCAGCCAAGATATTGTTCGTGGTGGTGAGCAGTTCTTC

D: TRBD1
size: large
J: TRBJ2-3
V: TRBV11-2
CDR3: CASSASWDRELWKEDTQYF
DNA: TGTGCCAGCAGCGCCTCGTGGGACAGGGAATTGTGGAAAGAAGATACGCAGTATTTT

D: NA
size: NA
J: TRBJ2-3
V: TRBV7-9
CDR3: CASSLAPPSPTQYF
DNA: TGTGCCAGCAGCTTAGCGCCACCCTCCCCTACGCAGTATTTT

D: NA
size: NA
J: TRBJ1-2
V: TRBV28
CDR3: CASSLAGVGGYTF
DNA: TGTGCCAGCAGCCTCGCAGGGGTGGGTGGCTACACCTTC

D: NA
size: NA
J: TRBJ2-3
V: TRBV6-1
CDR3: CASSEAGWLRPRQYF
DNA: TGTGCCAGCAGTGAAGCGGGGTGGCTCAGACCCCGGCAGTATTTT

D: NA
size: NA
J: TRBJ1-5
V: TRBV19
CDR3: CASSIWNNQPQHF
DNA: TGTGCCAGTAGTATATGGAACAATCAGCCCCAGCATTTT

D: TRBD1
size: NA
J: TRBJ2-7
V: TRBV4-1
CDR3: CASSQGQGNYEQYF
DNA: TGCGCCAGCAGCCAGGGACAGGGAAACTACGAGCAGTACTTC

D: NA
size: NA
J: TRBJ1-3
V: TRBV7-2
CDR3: CASSLAPCTIYF
DNA: TGTGCCAGCAGCTTAGCGCCGTGCACCATATATTTT